This T cell receptor beta chain stems from a study of CD8+ T cells in alopecia areata. Background on the study: Twice daily, treated patients received 5 to 10 mg of oral tofacitinib. Study findings and constraints: Compared with normal scalp, lesional scalp had higher clonality and more expanded CD8+ clones.

This CDR3 is 13 amino acids long. The V end was cut by 5 bases, the J end by 4 bases, with 11 bases between. CDR1 is KGHSH, CDR2 LQKENI, per germline. In regard to this clone: Its antigen is still unknown.

As for treatment: oral pan-JAK inhibitor, 5-10 mg twice daily. In alopecia areata patients, both lesional scalp punch biopsies and peripheral blood were collected. cDNA reverse transcribed from extracted RNA served as the sequencing template. Sequencing used immunoSEQ multiplex PCR; TCRdb keeps in-frame clones, though not all of them. The sample lists about 190,000 clones, 64% seen once, with roughly 1.3% in the top ten. The genes are TRBV18 and TRBJ2-5; D is possibly TRBD1 (6 bases). Sequences were derived from CD4+ T cells sorted from blood, sampled at week 49, from a patient treated with tofacitinib. The receptor was isolated from a human donor with alopecia areata. CDR3 sequence reads: CASSSGTIETQYF. CDR3 coding DNA: TGTGCCAGCTCATCCGGGACAATAGAGACCCAGTACTTC. Using reference TRBV18 and TRBJ2-5 for the parts outside the CDR3, the full variable domain is NAGVMQNPRHLVRRRGQEARLRCSPMKGHSHVYWYRQLPEEGLKFMVYLQKENIIDESGMPKERFSAEFPKEGPSILRIQQVVRGDSAAYFCASSSGTIETQYFGPGTRLLVL.